The clone carrying this TCR beta chain was found a few times. The data are from a study of CD8 T cells in ankylosing spondylitis. Germline V gene data show CDR1 as SQVTM and CDR2 as ANQGSEA. J gave up 6 bases and V 4 bases, and 18 bases lay outside the gene matches. CDR3 size: 17 residues. By quantitative 5'-RACE with molecular barcodes, the TCR beta libraries were made. TCRdb recomputed calls from the 5' RACE reads with MiXCR, one row per CDR3 protein. The sample has approximately 140,000 distinct CDR3 sequences; approximately 48% are singletons. The TCR was taken from a male donor with ankylosing spondylitis. The rearrangement joins TRBV29-1 to TRBJ2-3; 8 nucleotides line up with TRBD2. The sequencing sample was made of synovial fluid, either unsorted or a sorted T cell fraction (not recorded which). The CDR3 reads CSVASGLEGPGGDTQYF. The CDR3, as DNA: TGCAGCGTTGCATCGGGACTAGAGGGGCCCGGGGGGGATACGCAGTATTTT.